The sequence of this T cell receptor beta chain was determined in a study of T cell changes during pregnancy in multiple sclerosis. Clones were read by immunoSEQ multiplex PCR, and TCRdb kept only the in-frame ones, dropping some. The data contain tens of thousands of clones, roughly 89% of them singletons. Trimming cost V 0 bases and J 6 bases, with 12 bases left between them. Per the germline V gene, CDR1 is SGDLS and CDR2 is YYNGEE. CDR3 length equals 14 residues. The specimen comprised CD4+ T cells from peripheral blood mononuclear cells, sampled in the second trimester of pregnancy. The chain links TRBV9 to TRBJ1-1; tentative D call: TRBD1 (5 bases). The receptor was isolated from a female donor with multiple sclerosis, enrolled in a pregnancy study. CDR3 sequence: CASSVGQGWAEAFF. The CDR3 DNA is TGTGCCAGCAGCGTAGGTCAGGGATGGGCTGAAGCTTTCTTT.